Following are 5 T cell receptor beta chains from one sample sequenced in a study of Graves' ophthalmopathy and Graves' hyperthyroidism. The sequenced template was RNA, covering the TCR beta CDR3 region. RT-PCR in the first round used HTBI primers; a second-round multiplex PCR followed. MiXCR, applied by TCRdb to the multiplex PCR reads, yields one record per CDR3 protein. Of over a million distinct CDR3 sequences listed, about 35% are singletons. The sample consisted of peripheral blood or thyroid tissue (not recorded which). The receptors originated from an adult man with Graves' hyperthyroidism.

This clonotype was counted ten times or more. The chain recombines TRBV11-2 with TRBJ1-2; no definite D call. Germline V gene data show CDR1 as SGHAT and CDR2 as FQNNGV. This CDR3 has 14 amino acids. V was shortened by 5 bases and J by 7 bases, with 17 bases between the two germline ends. CDR3 nucleotides: TGTGCCAGCAGCCCGCCCGAGGCGCGAAGTGGCTACACCTTC. This sequence encodes CASSPPEARSGYTF.

Many counts were recorded for this clonotype. The rearrangement links TRBV12-3 or TRBV12-4 to TRBJ1-3, with 7 nucleotides matching TRBD1. The CDR3 totals 16 residues. The trim removed 3 bases at V and 4 bases at J, leaving 9 bases unmatched. CDR3 in amino acids: CASSLGQRYSGNTIYF. CDR3 DNA sequence: TGTGCCAGCAGTTTGGGACAGCGATACTCGGGAAACACCATATATTTT.

This clonotype was seen many times. V usage is TRBV5-1 and J usage is TRBJ2-7; 7 positions agree with TRBD1. The germline gives CDR1 SGHRS, CDR2 YFSETQ. The CDR3 consists of 14 residues. Trimming took 5 bases from V and 2 from J; bases not matched to a gene: 7. DNA of the CDR3: TGCGCCAGCAGAACTCAGACAGGGACCTACGAGCAGTACTTC. Translation: CASRTQTGTYEQYF.

This clonotype has more than one count but fewer than ten. The CDR3 here is CASSLRDASAGELFF. The CDR3, as DNA: TGCGCCAGCAGCCTGAGGGACGCCTCGGCCGGGGAGCTGTTTTTT. The rearrangement joins TRBV5-1 to TRBJ2-2, with D possibly called TRBD1 or TRBD2 (5 bases each). The V and J ends lost 4 bases and 6 bases respectively, with 16 bases between them. This CDR3 spans 15 amino acids. Germline V gene sequence: CDR1 SGHRS, CDR2 YFSETQ.

On this clonotype itself: A read error is possible here, since a much larger clone lies one base away. The gene calls are TRBV20-1 and TRBJ1-2; maybe TRBD1 (5 bases). The CDR3 is made up of 14 amino acids. Per germline, CDR1 DFQATT and CDR2 SNEGSKA (reference sequence). The V end lost 2 bases, the J end lost 10 bases, and 20 bases lay between the germline ends. The CDR3: CSARNFRDSSSYTF. CDR3 coding DNA: TGCAGTGCTAGAAATTTCCGGGACTCATCCTCCTACACCTTC.